This entry lists 27 T cell receptor beta chains sequenced from one sample in a study of siplizumab effects on memory and regulatory T cells. Sequenced by immunoSEQ multiplex PCR; TCRdb stores in-frame clones only, minus some. The sample yields some 70,000 clones, over 75% seen once. Sequencing input: Tregs sorted from blood. These receptors were obtained from a human donor in good health.

The V call is TRBV6-1, the J call TRBJ1-6, with a tentative D call TRBD1 (6 bases). The germline V and J ends were trimmed by 6 bases and 11 bases, with 20 bases remaining between them. CDR3 length equals 15 residues. CDR1 MNHNS and CDR2 SASEGT come from the germline V gene. Here the CDR3 reads CASRGDGGLLPPLHF. CDR3 DNA: TGTGCCAGCAGGGGGGACGGGGGCTTACTACCACCCCTCCACTTT.

This chain connects TRBV19 to TRBJ2-4, with D possibly matching TRBD1 (5 bases). The CDR3 covers 13 residues. V shed 4 bases and J shed 7 bases, with 11 bases lying between them. The germline V gene encodes CDR1 LNHDA and CDR2 SQIVND (reference sequence). CDR3 region: CASSSGSGNIQYF. The CDR3 bases are TGTGCCAGTAGTAGCGGCTCAGGGAACATTCAGTACTTC.

This clone came up once. The V call is TRBV5-1, the J call TRBJ1-1; unclear D gene. CDR1 SGHRS and CDR2 YFSETQ come from the germline V gene. This CDR3 contains 13 residues. V lost 6 bases to trimming and J lost 0 bases, with 9 bases between them. The CDR3: CASTGSLNTEAFF. The DNA for the CDR3 is TGCGCCAGCACGGGGAGTTTGAACACTGAAGCTTTCTTT.

Of note for this clone: The junction and the germline gene differ at one end; a read error may be behind it. The V and J genes are TRBV7-8 and TRBJ2-5; TRBD1 is a possible D gene (5 bases). Looked up from germline, CDR1 is SGHVS and CDR2 is FQNEAQ. This CDR3 has 15 amino acids. The CDR3, as DNA: TGTGCCAGCAGCTTAGGTCTCAGGGAACAAGGGACCCAGTACTTC. Encoded protein: CASSLGLREQGTQYF.

This chain links TRBV6-1 with TRBJ2-3; D is uncertain. From germline, CDR1 is MNHNS and CDR2 SASEGT. This CDR3 is 11 amino acids long. V was clipped by 8 bases and J by 5 bases, with 8 bases between them. CDR3 DNA sequence: TGTGCCAGCGGGGAAGGAGATACGCAGTATTTT. As protein: CASGEGDTQYF.

The genes are TRBV9 and TRBJ2-7, with no clear D. Looked up from germline, CDR1 is SGDLS and CDR2 is YYNGEE. The CDR3 sequence is 13 residues long. V lost 0 bases and J lost 3, with 7 bases in between. The DNA for the CDR3 is TGTGCCAGCAGCGTAGAACCCCGCTACGAGCAGTACTTC. This translates into CASSVEPRYEQYF. Together with reference TRBV9 and TRBJ2-7, the CDR3 gives the full variable domain: DSGVTQTPKHLITATGQRVTLRCSPRSGDLSVYWYQQSLDQGLQFLIQYYNGEERAKGNILERFSAQQFPDLHSELNLSSLELGDSALYFCASSVEPRYEQYFGPGTRLTVT.

The chain joins TRBV6-5 to TRBJ2-1, with a possible D match to TRBD2 (6 bases). Trimming cost V 6 bases and J 0 bases, with 12 bases left between them. The CDR3 contains 15 residues. CDR1 is MNHEY and CDR2 is SVGAGI in the germline V gene. CDR3 nucleotide sequence: TGTGCCAGCAGGGGAGGATTCAGCTCCTACAATGAGCAGTTCTTC. The encoded protein is CASRGGFSSYNEQFF.

V and J are TRBV6-1 and TRBJ1-1, with a possible D match to TRBD1 (6 bases). CDR3 length: 13 residues. Trimming pared 6 bases from V and 6 bases from J, leaving 14 bases between. Germline CDR1 and CDR2: MNHNS and SASEGT. CDR3 residues: CASRVQGLAEAFF. The CDR3 nucleotides read TGTGCCAGCAGAGTACAGGGTTTAGCTGAAGCTTTCTTT.

The rearrangement links TRBV5-6 to TRBJ2-1, with unresolved D. V was trimmed by 1 base and J by 5 bases, leaving 10 bases between them. CDR3 length: 14 amino acids. The V gene's germline CDR1 is SGHDT and CDR2 YYEEEE. The CDR3 nucleotides read TGTGCCAGCAGCTTGCTTGCTATCGACAATGAGCAGTTCTTC. This codes for CASSLLAIDNEQFF. The full variable domain, with the rest looked up from reference TRBV5-6 and TRBJ2-1, is DAGVTQSPTHLIKTRGQQVTLRCSPKSGHDTVSWYQQALGQGPQFIFQYYEEEERQRGNFPDRFSGHQFPNYSSELNVNALLLGDSALYLCASSLLAIDNEQFFGPGTRLTVL.

The chain combines TRBV28 with TRBJ1-5; no clear D gene. CDR3 size: 13 residues. The germline V gene encodes CDR1 MDHEN and CDR2 SYDVKM. CDR3 region: CAIPKDSNQPQHF. CDR3 in DNA: TGTGCAATCCCCAAAGATAGCAATCAGCCCCAGCATTTT.

This clone is a singleton in its sample. V usage is TRBV1 and J usage is TRBJ2-5; the D call of TRBD1 is as the table states it, not checked on the DNA. TRBV1 is reported as a pseudogene. The CDR3 is made up of 17 amino acids. Here the CDR3 reads CTSSQDEGRGRGETQYF. In nucleotides, the CDR3 is TGCACCAGCAGCCAAGATGAAGGCAGGGGGCGCGGAGAGACCCAGTACTTC.

This clone appeared once. This chain connects TRBV5-5 to TRBJ1-1; no clear D gene. The ends were cut back, 0 bases at V and 0 bases at J, with 9 bases in the middle. CDR3 length: 15 residues. CDR1 and CDR2 from the germline V gene are SGHKS and YYEKEE (reference sequence). The CDR3, as DNA: TGTGCCAGCAGCTTGGTTGGTAGCTTGAACACTGAAGCTTTCTTT. It translates to CASSLVGSLNTEAFF.

The chain couples TRBV7-9 to TRBJ1-2; D gene uncertain. Germline V gene sequence: CDR1 SEHNR, CDR2 FQNEAQ (reference sequence). The CDR3 contains 13 residues. Trimming took off 3 bases at V and 4 bases at J, with 9 bases between the two ends. The CDR3 coding sequence is TGTGCCAGCAGCTTTATTGGTAGCTATGGCTACACCTTC. This gives the protein CASSFIGSYGYTF.

The sample holds one count of this clone. V is TRBV19 and J is TRBJ2-7, with 7 bases identical to TRBD1. V gave up 3 bases and J gave up 4 bases; unmatched junction bases: 6. CDR3 size: 14 residues. Germline V gene lookup returns CDR1 LNHDA and CDR2 SQIVND (reference sequence). CDR3 in DNA: TGTGCCAGTAGTATGACGGACAGGCCGTACGAGCAGTACTTC. Amino acid sequence: CASSMTDRPYEQYF.

About this clone itself: A read error may produce the germline difference seen at one junction end. V and J are TRBV2 and TRBJ2-7, with a possible D match to TRBD1 (7 bases). There are 16 residues in the CDR3. Germline CDR1 reads SNHLY; CDR2 reads FYNNEI. The CDR3 nucleotides are TGTGCCAGCACTGAACAGGGGCTAGCGAGCTCCTACGAGCAGTACTTC. Translating gives CASTEQGLASSYEQYF.

V is TRBV5-1 and J is TRBJ2-5; D ambiguous. The V gene's germline CDR1 is SGHRS and CDR2 YFSETQ. The V end lost 2 bases, the J end lost 3 bases, and 2 bases lay between the germline ends. The CDR3 consists of 11 residues. For the CDR3, the DNA is TGCGCCAGCAGCTTCGAAGAGACCCAGTACTTC. This gives the protein CASSFEETQYF.

This rearrangement joins TRBV30 to TRBJ1-1, with TRBD1 matching over 9 bases. After removal of 2 bases from V and 5 bases from J, the junction contained 6 bases not matched to a gene. CDR1 is GTSNPN, CDR2 SVGIG, per germline (reference sequence). The CDR3 sequence is 14 residues long. CDR3: CAWSWTGVGTEAFF. The CDR3 DNA is TGTGCCTGGAGTTGGACAGGGGTCGGAACTGAAGCTTTCTTT.

J is TRBJ1-1 and V is TRBV7-2; D perhaps matches TRBD1 (5 bases). V lost 5 bases and J 4 bases, leaving 11 bases between the germline ends. The CDR3 sequence is 13 residues long. Germline V gene lookup returns CDR1 SGHTA and CDR2 FQGNSA. The CDR3 DNA reads as TGTGCCAGCAGCACCCGGGGCCGCACTGAAGCTTTCTTT. It yields the protein CASSTRGRTEAFF.

The chain carries TRBV27 and TRBJ2-7; D unresolved. V lost 6 bases and J lost 3, with 15 bases in between. The CDR3 is made up of 14 amino acids. CDR1 is MNHEY, CDR2 SMNVEV, per germline (reference sequence). The CDR3 DNA reads as TGTGCCAGCAGACCGACGCAAGTGTACTACGAGCAGTACTTC. Amino acids: CASRPTQVYYEQYF.

The chain is built from TRBV11-2 and TRBJ2-1; 8 bases are shared with TRBD2. Looked up from germline, CDR1 is SGHAT and CDR2 is FQNNGV. The V and J ends lost 1 base and 0 bases, in that order; junction bases with no gene match: 11. The CDR3 consists of 19 residues. In nucleotides, the CDR3 is TGTGCCAGCAGCTTAGTGTCCCTAGCGGGCCGATCCTCCTACAATGAGCAGTTCTTC. As protein: CASSLVSLAGRSSYNEQFF.

The chain joins TRBV13 to TRBJ2-7; 9 bases align to TRBD2. The CDR3 consists of 18 residues. Germline trimming cut 2 bases from V and 2 bases from J; bases unmatched to any gene: 13. The germline V gene encodes CDR1 PRHDT and CDR2 FYEKMQ (reference sequence). In DNA form, the CDR3 reads TGTGCCAGCAGCTTAAAGGTTAGCGGGAGAGGTTTCACCTACGAGCAGTACTTC. Translated: CASSLKVSGRGFTYEQYF.

This chain links TRBV5-1 with TRBJ2-1; 12 nucleotides agree with TRBD1. Germline V gene sequence: CDR1 SGHRS, CDR2 YFSETQ. This CDR3 has 14 residues. V shed 6 bases and J 6 bases; nucleotides not matched to a gene: 4. The CDR3 sequence: CASIGTGGINEQFF. CDR3 in DNA: TGCGCCAGCATTGGGACAGGGGGCATCAATGAGCAGTTCTTC.

The chain joins TRBV7-2 to TRBJ2-7; tentative D call: TRBD2 (5 bases). The CDR3 loop spans 15 amino acids. The V end was cut by 1 base, the J end by 4 bases, with 14 bases between. Germline assignment: CDR1 SGHTA and CDR2 FQGNSA. CDR3 protein: CASSLEGVAGYEQYF. The DNA of the CDR3 is TGTGCCAGCAGCTTAGAGGGAGTAGCCGGGTACGAGCAGTACTTC.

The chain has TRBV11-3 and TRBJ2-7; 7 bases are a match to TRBD1. The CDR3 runs 14 residues. After removal of 3 bases from V and 1 base from J, the junction contained 3 bases not matched to a gene. In germline, CDR1 is SGHNT, CDR2 YENEEA. CDR3 sequence: CASSFGQASYEQYF. The CDR3, as DNA: TGTGCCAGCAGCTTCGGACAGGCTTCCTACGAGCAGTACTTC.

The genes are TRBV6-5 and TRBJ2-7; the D is unclear. This CDR3 has 13 residues. In germline, CDR1 is MNHEY, CDR2 SVGAGI. V dropped 0 bases and J dropped 6 bases, with 9 bases sitting between them. Here the CDR3 reads CASSYSSSSEQYF. The CDR3 region has the DNA TGTGCCAGCAGTTACTCGAGTTCGAGCGAGCAGTACTTC.

The rearrangement joins TRBV9 to TRBJ2-1, with D tentatively TRBD2 (6 bases). Germline V gives CDR1 SGDLS, CDR2 YYNGEE. The CDR3 is 15 amino acids. V shed 2 bases and J shed 0 bases, with 9 bases lying between them. The CDR3 DNA reads as TGTGCCAGCAGCGTCTCGGGACTCTCCTACAATGAGCAGTTCTTC. Translating gives CASSVSGLSYNEQFF.

This sequence joins TRBV28 and TRBJ2-3; D gene unclear. Germline-derived CDR1 and CDR2 are MDHEN and SYDVKM. Trimming removed 1 base from V and 5 bases from J, with 1 base in between. The CDR3 runs to 11 residues. The CDR3 sequence is CASSLLDTQYF. The CDR3 nucleotides read TGTGCCAGCAGTTTATTAGATACGCAGTATTTT. Using reference TRBV28 and TRBJ2-3 for the parts outside the CDR3, the full variable domain is DVKVTQSSRYLVKRTGEKVFLECVQDMDHENMFWYRQDPGLGLRLIYFSYDVKMKEKGDIPEGYSVSREKKERFSLILESASTNQTSMYLCASSLLDTQYFGPGTRLTVL.